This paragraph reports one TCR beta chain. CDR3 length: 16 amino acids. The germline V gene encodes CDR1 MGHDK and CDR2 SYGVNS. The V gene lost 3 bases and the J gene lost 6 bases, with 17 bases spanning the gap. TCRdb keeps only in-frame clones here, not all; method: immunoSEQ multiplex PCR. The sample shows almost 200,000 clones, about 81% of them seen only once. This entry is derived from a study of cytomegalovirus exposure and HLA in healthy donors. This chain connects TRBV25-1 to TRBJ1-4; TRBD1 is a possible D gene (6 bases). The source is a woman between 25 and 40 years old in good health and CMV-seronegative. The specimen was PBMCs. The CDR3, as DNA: TGTGCCAGCAGTGACCCAAGTGGACAGAAAGATGAAAAACTGTTTTTT. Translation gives CASSDPSGQKDEKLFF.